This T cell receptor beta chain was retrieved from a study of cytomegalovirus exposure and HLA in healthy donors. The PCR contained 60 Vbeta and 13 Jbeta primers. Authors' methods: A later analysis counted around 74 million unique TCR beta chains, 10 million to 12 million shared. Some clones are missing from TCRdb's copy, which holds only in-frame ones; the method was immunoSEQ multiplex PCR. That table is the source of V, J and clone size, and D and trimming were worked out from the DNA. Found here are around 150,000 clones, around three quarters of them singletons; the top ten hold approximately 2.3%. Turning to this clone: As yet, its antigen is unknown.

Germline V CDR1 and CDR2: MNHEY, SVGAGI. With 9 bases clipped from V and 4 bases from J, the junction kept 6 bases outside the gene matches. This CDR3 region has 13 residues. Study-wide points: Overall, about 160 TCR beta chains were annotated as cytomegalovirus-associated. Among immune exposure information, only CMV serostatus was available.

The receptor's source is a man aged 40-55 years in good health and CMV-seronegative. The sequencing sample was made of PBMCs. The chain joins TRBV6-5 to TRBJ2-7; 10 bases match TRBD1. The CDR3 DNA follows: TGTGCCAGTGCTCCGGGACAGGGGTACGAGCAGTACTTC. It is translated as CASAPGQGYEQYF.